The source of this TCR beta chain is a study of T-cell reconstitution after alpha-beta-depleted transplantation in children. Broader study findings: Alpha-beta T cells present about two months after transplant were reported to originate from several hundred expanded graft clones. Some patients showed high day-60 TCRbeta diversity, which derived from surviving recipient T cells and thymic progenitors. T-cell counts and diversity at one year following transplant were attributed mainly to newly produced T cells.

Details on this clonotype: The target antigen is unknown.

It was with unique molecular identifiers that the TCRbeta library was prepared. TCRdb used MiXCR to reprocess the PCR reads, holding one entry per CDR3 protein. The sample contains just over 950,000 distinct CDR3 sequences, around 30% of which appear only once. The clonotype comes from a boy younger than two who had a stem cell transplant for SCID, so the T cells may come from the graft donor. Sequenced material: PBMCs, mostly from graft donor cells, taken 360 days after TCRalphabeta/CD19-depleted stem cell transplant.

As DNA, the CDR3 is TGCGCCAGCAGCTTAGGACAGGGCATAGGAGAGACCCAGTACTTC. Amino acid sequence: CASSLGQGIGETQYF. J is TRBJ2-5 and V is TRBV5-1; 8 nucleotides agree with TRBD1. Losses at the gene ends were 2 bases for V and 4 bases for J; bases not matched to a gene: 7. Per the germline V gene, CDR1 is SGHRS and CDR2 is YFSETQ. This CDR3 is 15 amino acids long.